This T cell receptor beta chain was identified during a study of blood T cell repertoires in COVID-19. About the research overall: Researchers got acute and convalescent COVID-19 samples from the United States, Italy and Spain. T cells, B-cell-depleted T cells, or PBMCs provided the cDNA or gDNA that served as material.

In the source study's methods: Using reference gene primer amplification, nucleated cell counts were estimated. Clones were sequenced by immunoSEQ multiplex PCR, and TCRdb holds only the in-frame ones, with some missing. That table is the source of V, J and clone size, and D and trimming were worked out from the DNA. Of approximately 280,000 clones detected, about nine tenths appear once; the ten largest clones hold under 2.5%. This CDR3 contains 13 residues. Trimming shortened V by 6 bases and J by 3 bases, and 11 bases separated the two germline ends. Germline V gene sequence: CDR1 LNHDA, CDR2 SQIVND (reference sequence).

The chain has TRBV19 and TRBJ1-1; a possible D gene is TRBD1 (5 bases). This TCR derives from a man between 50 and 59 years old with acute or convalescent COVID-19. Sequenced sample: peripheral blood. In DNA, the CDR3 is TGTGCCAGTAGCTGGCGGGGCTACACTGAAGCTTTCTTT. Its translation: CASSWRGYTEAFF.